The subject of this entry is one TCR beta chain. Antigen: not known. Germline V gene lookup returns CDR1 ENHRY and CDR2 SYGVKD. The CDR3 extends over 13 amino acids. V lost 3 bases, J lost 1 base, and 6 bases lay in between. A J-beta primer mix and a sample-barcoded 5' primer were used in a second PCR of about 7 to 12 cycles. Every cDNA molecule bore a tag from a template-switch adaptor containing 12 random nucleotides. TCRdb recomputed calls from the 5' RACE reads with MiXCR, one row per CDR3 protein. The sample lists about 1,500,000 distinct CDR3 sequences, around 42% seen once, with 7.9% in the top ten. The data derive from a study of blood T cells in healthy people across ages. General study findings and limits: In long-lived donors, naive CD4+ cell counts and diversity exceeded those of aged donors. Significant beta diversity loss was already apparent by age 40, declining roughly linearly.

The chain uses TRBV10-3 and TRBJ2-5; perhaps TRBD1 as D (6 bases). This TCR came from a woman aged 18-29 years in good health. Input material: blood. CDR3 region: CAISEQGQETQYF. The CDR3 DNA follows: TGTGCCATCAGTGAACAGGGCCAAGAGACCCAGTACTTC.